The 11 T cell receptor beta chains below come from one sample, sequenced in a study of OX40 agonist ivuxolimab in advanced cancers. Sequencing used immunoSEQ multiplex PCR; TCRdb keeps in-frame clones, though not all of them. The table lists about 44,000 clones, around 90% of them singletons, with more than 15% in the top ten. Sequenced material: CD4+ or CD8+ T cells sorted from blood, taken in a trial of the OX40 agonist ivuxolimab. The receptors derive from an adult with an advanced solid tumor such as melanoma, head and neck, liver or kidney cancer.

J is TRBJ1-1 and V is TRBV9; D perhaps matches TRBD1 (5 bases). The CDR3 is 15 residues long. Trimming removed 3 bases at V and 1 base at J, with 13 bases between. CDR1 and CDR2 from the germline V gene are SGDLS and YYNGEE. CDR3 sequence: CASSAEVDRNTEAFF. In DNA, the CDR3 is TGTGCCAGCAGCGCAGAAGTTGACAGGAACACTGAAGCTTTCTTT.

The V and J genes are TRBV5-4 and TRBJ2-1, with D perhaps matching TRBD1 or TRBD2 (6 bases each). Per germline, CDR1 SGHNT and CDR2 YYREEE (reference sequence). The CDR3 length is 18 residues. Trimming stripped 4 bases from V and 3 bases from J, with 23 bases between. DNA for the CDR3: TGTGCCAGCAGCCCAGATGAGAAATGGGGGGCTTTCTACAATGAGCAGTTCTTC. Its translation is CASSPDEKWGAFYNEQFF.

This chain links TRBV25-1 with TRBJ2-1; the D gene is possibly TRBD1 (6 bases). The CDR3 has 11 amino acids. Germline lookup yields CDR1 MGHDK and CDR2 SYGVNS. V was shortened by 6 bases and J by 10 bases, with 10 bases between the two germline ends. DNA of the CDR3: TGTGCCAGCAGCGTAACAGGGGAGCAGTTCTTC. Translated, it gives CASSVTGEQFF.

This sequence joins TRBV7-2 and TRBJ2-3; D tentatively fits TRBD1 or TRBD2 (5 bases each). The CDR3 runs 17 residues. The V end was cut by 6 bases, the J end by 7 bases, with 26 bases between. In germline, CDR1 is SGHTA, CDR2 FQGNSA. The CDR3 spells CASRFTGTRLGEYTQYF. The CDR3 bases are TGTGCCAGCAGATTCACCGGGACCAGACTCGGCGAATATACGCAGTATTTT.

This chain uses TRBV6-5 with TRBJ1-1, with TRBD1 matching over 8 bases. Trimming took 5 bases from V and 1 from J; bases not matched to a gene: 3. CDR1 is MNHEY, CDR2 SVGAGI, per germline. This CDR3 has 14 residues. The DNA of the CDR3 is TGTGCCAGCAGTCCCGGACAGGGGAACACTGAAGCTTTCTTT. This gives the protein CASSPGQGNTEAFF.

The CDR3 DNA is TGTGCCAGCAGCTTTACGTCAGAAGAGGGACAGCCCCAGCATTTT. As protein: CASSFTSEEGQPQHF. The chain joins TRBV5-6 to TRBJ1-5; no definite D call. Germline CDR1 SGHDT, CDR2 YYEEEE. CDR3 length: 15 amino acids. The ends were cut back, 2 bases at V and 7 bases at J, with 16 bases in the middle.

This chain joins TRBV9 and TRBJ1-4; no clear D gene. The CDR3 runs 14 residues. Germline V gives CDR1 SGDLS, CDR2 YYNGEE. Deletions cut 2 bases from V and 6 bases from J, with 11 bases between. As DNA, the CDR3 is TGTGCCAGCAGCGTGAGGTTTACGGATGAAAAACTGTTTTTT. Its protein product is CASSVRFTDEKLFF.

This sequence joins TRBV6-1 and TRBJ1-2, with a tentative D call TRBD1 (6 bases). V was cut by 5 bases and J by 4 bases, with 11 bases left in between. CDR1 is MNHNS and CDR2 is SASEGT in the germline V gene. This CDR3 has 13 amino acids. This CDR3 is CASSFGQSYGYTF. The CDR3 nucleotides are TGTGCCAGCAGTTTCGGACAGAGCTATGGCTACACCTTC.

The CDR3 sequence: CSVESQKRETQYF. In DNA form, the CDR3 reads TGCAGCGTTGAATCACAAAAGCGAGAGACCCAGTACTTC. This chain joins TRBV29-1 and TRBJ2-5; D gene unclear. The germline V gene has CDR1 SQVTM and CDR2 ANQGSEA. Trimming removed 2 bases at V and 4 bases at J, with 11 bases between. The CDR3 loop spans 13 amino acids. Full variable domain (remainder filled in from reference TRBV29-1 and TRBJ2-5): SAVISQKPSRDICQRGTSLTIQCQVDSQVTMMFWYRQQPGQSLTLIATANQGSEATYESGFVIDKFPISRPNLTFSTLTVSNMSPEDSSIYLCSVESQKRETQYFGPGTRLLVL.

The count of this clone is one. The chain couples TRBV6-6 to TRBJ2-3, with TRBD2 matching 8 bases. CDR1 is MNHNY, CDR2 SVGAGI, per germline (reference sequence). The CDR3 consists of 16 residues. V lost 7 bases, J lost 2 bases, and 11 bases stayed unmatched. Written as DNA, the CDR3 is TGTGCCAGCAAACGGAGCGGGGGTTCCTTCACAGATACGCAGTATTTT. Residues: CASKRSGGSFTDTQYF.

V and J are TRBV19 and TRBJ1-5; D gene ambiguous. The CDR3 has 17 residues. V shed 6 bases and J shed 0 bases, with 18 bases lying between them. Germline V CDR1 and CDR2: LNHDA, SQIVND (reference sequence). The CDR3 DNA reads TGTGCCAGTAGATCACGGCGGCCGGGGTATAGCAATCAGCCCCAGCATTTT. Its protein is CASRSRRPGYSNQPQHF.